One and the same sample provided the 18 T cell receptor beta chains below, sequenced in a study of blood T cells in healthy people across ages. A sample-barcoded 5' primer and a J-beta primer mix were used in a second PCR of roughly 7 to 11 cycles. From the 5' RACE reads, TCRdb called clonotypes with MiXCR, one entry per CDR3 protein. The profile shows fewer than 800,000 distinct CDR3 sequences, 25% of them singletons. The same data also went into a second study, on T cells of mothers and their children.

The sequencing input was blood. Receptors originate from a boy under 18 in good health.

Here the CDR3 DNA reads TGTGCCAGCAGCTACGACAGTACCAACACTGAAGCTTTCTTT. Translated: CASSYDSTNTEAFF. The chain links TRBV7-9 to TRBJ1-1, with D possibly being TRBD1 (5 bases). Germline V gene data show CDR1 as SEHNR and CDR2 as FQNEAQ (reference sequence). V lost 4 bases and J 2 bases, leaving 11 bases between the germline ends. This CDR3 is built from 14 residues.

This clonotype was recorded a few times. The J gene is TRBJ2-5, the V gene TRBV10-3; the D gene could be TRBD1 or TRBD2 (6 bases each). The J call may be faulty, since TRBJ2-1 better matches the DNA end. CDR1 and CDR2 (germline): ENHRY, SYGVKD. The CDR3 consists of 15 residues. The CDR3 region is CAISESTGGFNEQFF. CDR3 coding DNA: TGTGCCATCAGTGAGTCGACAGGAGGGTTCAATGAGCAGTTCTTC.

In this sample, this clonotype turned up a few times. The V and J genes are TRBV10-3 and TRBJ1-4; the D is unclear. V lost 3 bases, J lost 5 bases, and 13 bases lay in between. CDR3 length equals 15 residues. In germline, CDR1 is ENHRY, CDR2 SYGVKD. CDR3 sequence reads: CAISDRQQFNEKLFF. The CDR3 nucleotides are TGTGCCATCAGTGATCGGCAACAATTCAATGAAAAACTGTTTTTT.

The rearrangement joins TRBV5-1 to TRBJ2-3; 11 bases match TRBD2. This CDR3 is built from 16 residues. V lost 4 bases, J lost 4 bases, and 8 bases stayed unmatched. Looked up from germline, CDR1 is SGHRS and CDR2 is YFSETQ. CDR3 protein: CASSAVAGGFADTQYF. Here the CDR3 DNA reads TGCGCCAGCAGCGCAGTAGCGGGAGGGTTCGCAGATACGCAGTATTTT. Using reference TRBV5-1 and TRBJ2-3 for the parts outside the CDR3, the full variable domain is KAGVTQTPRYLIKTRGQQVTLSCSPISGHRSVSWYQQTPGQGLQFLFEYFSETQRNKGNFPGRFSGRQFSNSRSEMNVSTLELGDSALYLCASSAVAGGFADTQYFGPGTRLTVL.

CDR3 protein: CASSIREQGSGEQYF. The CDR3 DNA reads TGTGCCAGTAGTATACGAGAACAGGGGTCAGGGGAGCAGTACTTC. The J gene is TRBJ2-7, the V gene TRBV19, with 7 bases identical to TRBD1. The germline CDR1 and CDR2 sequences are LNHDA and SQIVND (reference sequence). V lost 2 bases to trimming and J lost 7 bases; unmatched junction nucleotides: 11. The CDR3 covers 15 residues.

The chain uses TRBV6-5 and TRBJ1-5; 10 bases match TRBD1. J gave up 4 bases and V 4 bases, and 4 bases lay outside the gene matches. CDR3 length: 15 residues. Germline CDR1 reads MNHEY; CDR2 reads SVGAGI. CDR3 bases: TGTGCCAGCAGTTGGACAGGGGGGCTAAATCAGCCCCAGCATTTT. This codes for CASSWTGGLNQPQHF.

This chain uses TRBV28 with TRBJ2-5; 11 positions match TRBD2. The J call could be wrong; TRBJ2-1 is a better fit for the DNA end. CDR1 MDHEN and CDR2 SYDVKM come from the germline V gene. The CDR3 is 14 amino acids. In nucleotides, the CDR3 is TGTGCCAGCACCGATAGCGGGAGGGTTAGTGAGCAGTTCTTC. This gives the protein CASTDSGRVSEQFF.

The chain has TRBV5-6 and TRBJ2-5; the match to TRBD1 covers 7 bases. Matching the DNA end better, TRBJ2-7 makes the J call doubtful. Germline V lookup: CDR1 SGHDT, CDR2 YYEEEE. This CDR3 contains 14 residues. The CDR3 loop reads CASRAGTERYEQYF. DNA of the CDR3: TGTGCCAGCAGAGCCGGGACAGAGCGCTACGAGCAGTACTTC.

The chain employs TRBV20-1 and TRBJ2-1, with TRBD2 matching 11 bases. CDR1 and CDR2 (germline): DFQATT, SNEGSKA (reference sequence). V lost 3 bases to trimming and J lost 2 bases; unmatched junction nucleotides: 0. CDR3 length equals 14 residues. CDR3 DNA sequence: TGCAGTGCTAGGGGACTAGCGGCCTACAATGAGCAGTTCTTC. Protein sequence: CSARGLAAYNEQFF.

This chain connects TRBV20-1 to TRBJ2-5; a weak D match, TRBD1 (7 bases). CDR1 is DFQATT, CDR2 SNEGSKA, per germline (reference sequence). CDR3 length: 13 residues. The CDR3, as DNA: TGCAGCGCTCTCCAGGGGGGTGCAGAGACCCAGTACTTC. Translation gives CSALQGGAETQYF.

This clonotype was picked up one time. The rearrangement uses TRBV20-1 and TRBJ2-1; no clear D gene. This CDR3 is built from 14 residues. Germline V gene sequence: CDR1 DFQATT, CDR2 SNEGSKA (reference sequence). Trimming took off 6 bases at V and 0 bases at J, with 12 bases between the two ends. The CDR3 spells CSAPIGSSYNEQFF. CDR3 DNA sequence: TGCAGTGCCCCAATCGGCTCCTCCTACAATGAGCAGTTCTTC.

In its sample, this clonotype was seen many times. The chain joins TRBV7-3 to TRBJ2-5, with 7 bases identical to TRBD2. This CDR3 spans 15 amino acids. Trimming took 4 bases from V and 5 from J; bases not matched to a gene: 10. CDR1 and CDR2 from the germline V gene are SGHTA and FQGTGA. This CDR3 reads CASSSSGKLRETQYF. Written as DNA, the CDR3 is TGTGCCAGCAGCTCTAGCGGCAAGCTTCGGGAGACCCAGTACTTC.

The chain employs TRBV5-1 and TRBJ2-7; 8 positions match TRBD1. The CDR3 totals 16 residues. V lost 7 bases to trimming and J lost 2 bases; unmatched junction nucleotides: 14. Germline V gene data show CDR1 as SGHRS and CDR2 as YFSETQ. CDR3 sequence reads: CASSLPTGTGAYEQYF. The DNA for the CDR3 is TGCGCCAGCTCACTCCCCACCGGGACAGGCGCCTACGAGCAGTACTTC.

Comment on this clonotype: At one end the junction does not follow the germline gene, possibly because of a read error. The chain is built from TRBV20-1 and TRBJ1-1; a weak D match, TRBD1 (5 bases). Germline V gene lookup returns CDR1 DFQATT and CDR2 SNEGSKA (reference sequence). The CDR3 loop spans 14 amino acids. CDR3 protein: CSAVKRGDYTGAFF. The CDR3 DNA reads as TGCAGTGCTGTCAAGCGGGGGGATTACACTGGAGCTTTCTTT.

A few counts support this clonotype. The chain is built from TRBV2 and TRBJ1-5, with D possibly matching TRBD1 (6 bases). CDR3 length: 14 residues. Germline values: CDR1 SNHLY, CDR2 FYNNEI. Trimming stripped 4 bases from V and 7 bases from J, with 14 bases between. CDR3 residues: CASSGHRVDQPQHF. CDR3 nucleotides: TGTGCCAGCAGTGGGCACAGGGTCGACCAGCCCCAGCATTTT.

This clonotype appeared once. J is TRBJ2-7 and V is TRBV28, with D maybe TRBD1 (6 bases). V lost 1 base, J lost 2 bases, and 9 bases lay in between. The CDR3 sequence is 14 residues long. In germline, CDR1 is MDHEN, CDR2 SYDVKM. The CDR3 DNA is TGTGCCAGCAGTTTATACAGGGTTACCTACGAGCAGTACTTC. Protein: CASSLYRVTYEQYF.

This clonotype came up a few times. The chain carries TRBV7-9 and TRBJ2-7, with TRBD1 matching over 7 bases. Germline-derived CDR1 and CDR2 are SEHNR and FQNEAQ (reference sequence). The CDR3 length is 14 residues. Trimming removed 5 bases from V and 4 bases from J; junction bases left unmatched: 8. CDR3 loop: CASSLGQQKYEQYF. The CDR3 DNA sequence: TGTGCCAGCAGCCTGGGACAGCAAAAGTACGAGCAGTACTTC.

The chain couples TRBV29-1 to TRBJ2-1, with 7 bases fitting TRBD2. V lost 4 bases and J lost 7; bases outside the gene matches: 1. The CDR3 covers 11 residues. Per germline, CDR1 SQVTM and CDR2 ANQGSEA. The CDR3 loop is CSVVGGNEQFF. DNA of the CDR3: TGCAGCGTTGTCGGGGGGAATGAGCAGTTCTTC.